The 6 T cell receptor beta chains given below trace back to one sample, sequenced in a study of T-cell reconstitution after alpha-beta-depleted transplantation in children. For TCRbeta, the library was prepared with unique molecular identifiers. TCRdb fed the PCR reads into MiXCR, producing one record per CDR3 protein. The repertoire holds approximately 230,000 distinct CDR3 sequences, with roughly 26% as singletons. The sample consisted of PBMCs, taken before TCRalphabeta/CD19-depleted stem cell transplant. These receptors all come from a girl aged 2 to 10 with Fanconi anemia, due to receive a stem cell transplant.

This chain links TRBV6-5 with TRBJ2-6; 12 nucleotides align to TRBD2. The germline V gene has CDR1 MNHEY and CDR2 SVGAGI. V shed 4 bases and J 0 bases; nucleotides not matched to a gene: 7. The CDR3 is 19 amino acids. The chain's CDR3 is CASSSRLAGANSGANVLTF. The CDR3 nucleotides read TGTGCCAGCAGTTCACGACTAGCGGGAGCGAACTCTGGGGCCAACGTCCTGACTTTC.

The chain carries TRBV7-8 and TRBJ2-3; TRBD2 matches at 16 bases. The trim removed 5 bases at V and 3 bases at J, leaving 5 bases unmatched. Germline V lookup: CDR1 SGHVS, CDR2 FQNEAQ. This CDR3 contains 17 residues. CDR3 loop: CASSPGLAGGRTDTQYF. Written as DNA, the CDR3 is TGTGCCAGCAGCCCGGGACTAGCGGGGGGGCGTACAGATACGCAGTATTTT.

In this sample, this clonotype turned up a few times. This chain links TRBV20-1 with TRBJ1-2, with D uncertain. The V end lost 3 bases, the J end lost 2 bases, and 28 bases lay between the germline ends. Germline lookup yields CDR1 DFQATT and CDR2 SNEGSKA (reference sequence). The CDR3 has 19 residues. CDR3 loop: CSASLKGGASGPGNYGYTF. CDR3 bases: TGCAGTGCTAGTCTCAAAGGTGGCGCTTCGGGCCCTGGGAACTATGGCTACACCTTC.

The rearrangement joins TRBV7-8 to TRBJ2-7; 10 nucleotides line up with TRBD2. The CDR3 length is 15 residues. Per the germline V gene, CDR1 is SGHVS and CDR2 is FQNEAQ. Trimming took 5 bases from V and 2 from J; bases not matched to a gene: 6. The CDR3 reads CASSVGLAEAYEQYF. Here the CDR3 DNA reads TGTGCCAGCAGCGTAGGACTAGCGGAGGCCTACGAGCAGTACTTC.

V usage is TRBV20-1 and J usage is TRBJ2-5; D is perhaps TRBD1 (6 bases). Trimming left V 3 bases short and J 2 bases short, with 13 bases between. The CDR3 is 14 amino acids. Germline loops: CDR1 DFQATT, CDR2 SNEGSKA (reference sequence). DNA for the CDR3: TGCAGTGCTAGGGTGGGGACACTGCAAGAGACCCAGTACTTC. Amino acids: CSARVGTLQETQYF.

This clonotype was seen ten or more times. The chain carries TRBV6-2 or TRBV6-3 and TRBJ2-1; 9 nucleotides align to TRBD2. This CDR3 is 16 amino acids long. Germline values: CDR1 MNHEY, CDR2 SVGEGT. The J segment lost 5 bases and the V segment lost 4 bases, leaving 9 bases of the junction unmatched. In DNA, the CDR3 is TGTGCCAGCAGTTCCGTTAGACTAGCGGCGAACAATGAGCAGTTCTTC. Translated: CASSSVRLAANNEQFF.